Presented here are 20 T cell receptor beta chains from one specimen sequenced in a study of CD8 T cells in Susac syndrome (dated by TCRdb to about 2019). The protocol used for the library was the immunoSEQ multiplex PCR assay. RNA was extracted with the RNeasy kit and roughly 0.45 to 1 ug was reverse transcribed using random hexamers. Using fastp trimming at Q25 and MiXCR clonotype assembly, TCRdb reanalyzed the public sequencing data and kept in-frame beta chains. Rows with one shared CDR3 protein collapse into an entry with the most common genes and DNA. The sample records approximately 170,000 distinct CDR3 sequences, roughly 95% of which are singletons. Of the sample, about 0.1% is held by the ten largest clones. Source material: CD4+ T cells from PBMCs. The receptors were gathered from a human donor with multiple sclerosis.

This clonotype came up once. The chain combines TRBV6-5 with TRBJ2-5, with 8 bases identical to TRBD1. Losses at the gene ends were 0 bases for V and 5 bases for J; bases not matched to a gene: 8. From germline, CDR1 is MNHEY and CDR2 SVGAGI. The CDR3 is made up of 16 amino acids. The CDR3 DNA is TGTGCCAGCAGTTACTCAATTGCAGGGGGCGCCGAGACCCAGTACTTC. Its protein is CASSYSIAGGAETQYF.

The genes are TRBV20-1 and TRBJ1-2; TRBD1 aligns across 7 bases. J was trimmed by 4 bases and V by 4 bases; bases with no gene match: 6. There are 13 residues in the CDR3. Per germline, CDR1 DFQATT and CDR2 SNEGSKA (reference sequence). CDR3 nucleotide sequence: TGCAGTGCTACCCGGACAGGCCTCTATGGCTACACCTTC. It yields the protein CSATRTGLYGYTF.

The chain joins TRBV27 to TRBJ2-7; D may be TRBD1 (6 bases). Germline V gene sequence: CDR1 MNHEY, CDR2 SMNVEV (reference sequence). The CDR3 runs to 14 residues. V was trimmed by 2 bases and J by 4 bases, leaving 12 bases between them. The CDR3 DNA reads TGTGCCAGCAGTTTAAAGGGGGTGACATACGAGCAGTACTTC. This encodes CASSLKGVTYEQYF.

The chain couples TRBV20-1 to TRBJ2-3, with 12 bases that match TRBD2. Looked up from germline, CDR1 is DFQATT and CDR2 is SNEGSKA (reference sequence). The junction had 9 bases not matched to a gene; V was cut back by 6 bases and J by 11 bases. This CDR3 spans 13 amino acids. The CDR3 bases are TGCAGTGCCAAACTAGCGGGAGGACACGGGCAGTATTTT. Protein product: CSAKLAGGHGQYF.

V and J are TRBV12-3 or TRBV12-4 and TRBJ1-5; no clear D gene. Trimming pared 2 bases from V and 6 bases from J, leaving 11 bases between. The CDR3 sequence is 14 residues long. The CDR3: CASSLSLRGQPQHF. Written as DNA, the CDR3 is TGTGCCAGCAGTTTATCCCTCCGGGGTCAGCCCCAGCATTTT.

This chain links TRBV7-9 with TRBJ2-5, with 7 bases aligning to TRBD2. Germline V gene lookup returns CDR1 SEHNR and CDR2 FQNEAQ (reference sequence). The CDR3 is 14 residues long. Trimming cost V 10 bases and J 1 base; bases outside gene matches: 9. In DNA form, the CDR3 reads TGTGCCATCCTAACAGCGGGGCGCCAAGAGACCCAGTACTTC. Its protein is CAILTAGRQETQYF.

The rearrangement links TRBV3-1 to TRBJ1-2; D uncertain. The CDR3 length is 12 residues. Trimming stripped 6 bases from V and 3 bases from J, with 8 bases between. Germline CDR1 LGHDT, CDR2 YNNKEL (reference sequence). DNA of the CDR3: TGTGCCAGCAGTACGACCGACTATGGCTACACCTTC. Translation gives CASSTTDYGYTF.

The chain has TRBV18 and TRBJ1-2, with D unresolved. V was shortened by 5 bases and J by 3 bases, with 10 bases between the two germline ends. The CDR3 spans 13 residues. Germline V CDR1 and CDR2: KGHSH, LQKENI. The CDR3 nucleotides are TGTGCCAGCTCAGGCGCTTCTGACTATGGCTACACCTTC. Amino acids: CASSGASDYGYTF. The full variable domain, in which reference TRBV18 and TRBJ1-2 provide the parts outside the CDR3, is NAGVMQNPRHLVRRRGQEARLRCSPMKGHSHVYWYRQLPEEGLKFMVYLQKENIIDESGMPKERFSAEFPKEGPSILRIQQVVRGDSAAYFCASSGASDYGYTFGSGTRLTVV.

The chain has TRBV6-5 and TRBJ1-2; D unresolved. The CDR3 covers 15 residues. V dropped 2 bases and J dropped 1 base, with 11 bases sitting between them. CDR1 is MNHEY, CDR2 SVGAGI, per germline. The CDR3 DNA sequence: TGTGCCAGCAGTTACGGGATGAACAATAACTATGGCTACACCTTC. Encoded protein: CASSYGMNNNYGYTF.

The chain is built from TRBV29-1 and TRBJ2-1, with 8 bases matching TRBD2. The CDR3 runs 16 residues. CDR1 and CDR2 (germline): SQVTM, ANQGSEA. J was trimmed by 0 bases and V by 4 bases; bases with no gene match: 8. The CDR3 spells CSVGPGGTSSYNEQFF. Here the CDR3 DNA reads TGCAGCGTTGGGCCCGGTGGGACTAGCTCCTACAATGAGCAGTTCTTC.

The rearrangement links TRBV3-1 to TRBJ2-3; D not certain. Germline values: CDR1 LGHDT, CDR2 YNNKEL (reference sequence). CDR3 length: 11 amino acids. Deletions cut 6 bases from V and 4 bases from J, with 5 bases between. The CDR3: CASRVADTQYF. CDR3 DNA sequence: TGTGCCAGCAGGGTCGCAGATACGCAGTATTTT.

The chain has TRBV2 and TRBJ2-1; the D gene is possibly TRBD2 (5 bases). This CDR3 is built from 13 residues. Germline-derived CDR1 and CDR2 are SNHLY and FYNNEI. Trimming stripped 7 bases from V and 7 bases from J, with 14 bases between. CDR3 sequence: CASIKDGENEQFF. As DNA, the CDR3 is TGTGCCAGCATAAAGGACGGGGAGAATGAGCAGTTCTTC.

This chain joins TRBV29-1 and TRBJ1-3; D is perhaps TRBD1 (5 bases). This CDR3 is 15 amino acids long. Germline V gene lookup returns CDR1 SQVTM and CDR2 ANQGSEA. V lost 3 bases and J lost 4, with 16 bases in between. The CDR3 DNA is TGCAGCGTTGACGTCGGGCAGGGTGCCGGAAACACCATATATTTT. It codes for CSVDVGQGAGNTIYF.

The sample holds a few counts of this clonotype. In DNA, the CDR3 is TGTGCCAGCAGCTTAGCCCAAGGAAACTATGGCTACACCTTC. Protein sequence: CASSLAQGNYGYTF. This sequence joins TRBV7-9 and TRBJ1-2; D remains ambiguous. Between the trimmed V and J ends, which lost 0 bases and 2 bases, there was a span of 7 bases. The CDR3 consists of 14 residues. The germline V gene has CDR1 SEHNR and CDR2 FQNEAQ (reference sequence).

The CDR3 reads CASSRGQGYYHYGYTF. CDR3 nucleotides: TGTGCCAGCAGCCGAGGACAGGGCTATTACCACTATGGCTACACCTTC. The rearrangement joins TRBV12-3 or TRBV12-4 to TRBJ1-2, with TRBD1 identical over 8 bases. V was clipped by 6 bases and J by 3 bases; unmatched bases: 12. CDR3 size: 16 residues.

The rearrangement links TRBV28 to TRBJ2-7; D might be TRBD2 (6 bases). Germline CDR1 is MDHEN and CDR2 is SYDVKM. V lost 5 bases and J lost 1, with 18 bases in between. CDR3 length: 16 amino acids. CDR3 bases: TGTGCCAGCAGTGACTTCGGGAGACTTTTTTCCTACGAGCAGTACTTC. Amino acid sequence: CASSDFGRLFSYEQYF.

CDR3 nucleotides: TGCAGTGCGGCGGGGGGAGGGTTCAATGAGCAGTTCTTC. It encodes CSAAGGGFNEQFF. This rearrangement joins TRBV20-1 to TRBJ2-1; 8 bases align to TRBD2. Trimming removed 6 bases from V and 6 bases from J; junction bases left unmatched: 7. This CDR3 has 13 amino acids. Germline V gene sequence: CDR1 DFQATT, CDR2 SNEGSKA (reference sequence).

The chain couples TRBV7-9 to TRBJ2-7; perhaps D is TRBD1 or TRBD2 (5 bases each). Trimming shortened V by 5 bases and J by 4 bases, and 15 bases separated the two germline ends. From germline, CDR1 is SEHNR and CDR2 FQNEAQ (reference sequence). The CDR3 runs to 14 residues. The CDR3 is CASSVGTGRYEQYF. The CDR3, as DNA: TGTGCCAGCAGCGTAGGGACGGGTCGGTACGAGCAGTACTTC.

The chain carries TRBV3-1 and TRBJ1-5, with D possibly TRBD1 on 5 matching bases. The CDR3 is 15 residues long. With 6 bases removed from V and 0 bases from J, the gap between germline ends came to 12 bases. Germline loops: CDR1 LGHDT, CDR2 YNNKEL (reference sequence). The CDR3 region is CASSHGHNSNQPQHF. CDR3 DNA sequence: TGTGCCAGCAGTCACGGACACAATAGCAATCAGCCCCAGCATTTT.

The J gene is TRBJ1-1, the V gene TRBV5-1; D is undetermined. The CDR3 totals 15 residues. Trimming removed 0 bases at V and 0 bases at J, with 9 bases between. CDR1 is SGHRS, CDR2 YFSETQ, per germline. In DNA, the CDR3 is TGCGCCAGCAGCTTGGAGGCACACCTGAACACTGAAGCTTTCTTT. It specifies CASSLEAHLNTEAFF.